This T cell receptor (beta chain) was sequenced for a study of post-analysis software for immune sequencing data. This clonotype was seen only a few times. What it binds is not known. TCR beta cDNA libraries included unique molecular identifiers. TCRdb independently ran MiXCR on the PCR reads; one entry per CDR3 protein. The sample has about 540,000 distinct CDR3 sequences, about a third seen once; the top ten hold around 6.1%. The CDR3 runs to 14 residues. J gave up 1 base and V 4 bases, and 3 bases lay outside the gene matches. Germline V gives CDR1 LGHDT, CDR2 YNNKEL (reference sequence). Study-wide results and limits: In patients, roughly five TRBV segments were more frequent than in controls, with TRBV5-6, TRBV5-1 and TRBV20-1 among them.

The sample comprised blood. The chain joins TRBV3-1 to TRBJ1-2; 7 nucleotides match TRBD1. This sequence originates from a girl aged 2-17 years with multiple sclerosis. The CDR3 reads CASSLGQFNYGYTF. The CDR3 nucleotides read TGTGCCAGCAGCCTGGGACAGTTTAACTATGGCTACACCTTC.